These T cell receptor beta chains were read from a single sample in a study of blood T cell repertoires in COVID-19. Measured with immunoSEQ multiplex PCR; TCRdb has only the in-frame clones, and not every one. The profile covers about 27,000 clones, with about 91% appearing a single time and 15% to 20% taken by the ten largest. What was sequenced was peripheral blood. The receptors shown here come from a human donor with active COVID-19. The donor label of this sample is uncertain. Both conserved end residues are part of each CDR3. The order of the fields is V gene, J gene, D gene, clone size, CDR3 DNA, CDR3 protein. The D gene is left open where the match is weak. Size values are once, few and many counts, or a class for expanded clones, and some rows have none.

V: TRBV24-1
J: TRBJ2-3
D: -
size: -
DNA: TGTGCCACCAGGGCCATAGACTGCACAGATACGCAGTATTTT
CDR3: CATRAIDCTDTQYF

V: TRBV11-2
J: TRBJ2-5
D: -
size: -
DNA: TGTGCCAGCAGCTTAGCGGGGGGCCTGCCCCAAGAGACCCAGTACTTC
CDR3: CASSLAGGLPQETQYF

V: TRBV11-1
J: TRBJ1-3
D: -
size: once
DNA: TGTGCCAGCAGCTTGGGGCTTGGAAACACCATATATTTT
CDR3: CASSLGLGNTIYF

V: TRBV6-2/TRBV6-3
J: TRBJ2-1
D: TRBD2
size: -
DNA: TGTGCCAGCAGTTTCCCGACTAGCCACTCATACAATGAGCAGTTCTTC
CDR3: CASSFPTSHSYNEQFF

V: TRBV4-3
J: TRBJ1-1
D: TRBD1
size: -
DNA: TGCGCCAGCAGCCTCAGCCGGCAGGGGGGCACTGAAGCTTTCTTT
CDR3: CASSLSRQGGTEAFF

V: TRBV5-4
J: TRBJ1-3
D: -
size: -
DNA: TGTGCCAGCAGCACGGGACATACGAGCTCTGGAAACACCATATATTTT
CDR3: CASSTGHTSSGNTIYF

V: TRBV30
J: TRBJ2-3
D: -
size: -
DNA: TGTGCCTGGAGTGTTTGGGGGGGTACAGGGAACCCTAGCACAGATACGCAGTATTTT
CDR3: CAWSVWGGTGNPSTDTQYF

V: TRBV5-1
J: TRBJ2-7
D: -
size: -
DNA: TGCGCCAAGCTGCGGCGGGAGCAGTACTTC
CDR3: CAKLRREQYF

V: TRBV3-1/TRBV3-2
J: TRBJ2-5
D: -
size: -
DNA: TGTGCCAGCAGCCAACGGTCGGTCCTCACAGAGACCCAGTACTTC
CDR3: CASSQRSVLTETQYF

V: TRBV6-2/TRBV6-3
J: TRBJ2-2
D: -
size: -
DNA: TGTGCCAGCAGTATCGTACAGGGTATTACCGGGGAGCTGTTTTTT
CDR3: CASSIVQGITGELFF

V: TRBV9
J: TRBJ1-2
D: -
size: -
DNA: TGTGCCAGCAGCGCTCAGGGGATCCCTAACTATGGCTACACCTTC
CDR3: CASSAQGIPNYGYTF

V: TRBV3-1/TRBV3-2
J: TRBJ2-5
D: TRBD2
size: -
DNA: TGTGCCAGCAGCCAAGGACTAGCGGGAAGTTCCCAAGAGACCCAGTACTTC
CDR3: CASSQGLAGSSQETQYF

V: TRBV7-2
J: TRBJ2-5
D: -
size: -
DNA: TGTGCCAGCAGCTTAGTCTGGTCGAGATCCCAAGAGACCCAGTACTTC
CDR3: CASSLVWSRSQETQYF

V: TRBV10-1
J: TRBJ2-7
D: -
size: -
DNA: TGCGCCAGCAGTTCCCTGGTAGCGGCATTTTACGAGCAGTACTTC
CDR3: CASSSLVAAFYEQYF

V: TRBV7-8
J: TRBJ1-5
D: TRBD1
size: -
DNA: TGTGCCAGCAGCGCCGTTACAGGGGGCAATCAGCCCCAGCATTTT
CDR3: CASSAVTGGNQPQHF

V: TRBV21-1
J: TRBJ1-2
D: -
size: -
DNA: TGTGCCAGCAGCGACACGGACATTAGGGACAGGGGCCCGATAGGCTACACCTTC
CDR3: CASSDTDIRDRGPIGYTF

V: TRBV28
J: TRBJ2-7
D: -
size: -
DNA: TGTGCCAGCAGCATCGCCACAGGGGGGGACTACGAGCAGTACTTC
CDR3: CASSIATGGDYEQYF

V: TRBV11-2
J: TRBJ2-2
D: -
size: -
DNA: TGTGCCAGCAGCCGCAGGGGAAATACCGGGGAGCTGTTTTTT
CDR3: CASSRRGNTGELFF

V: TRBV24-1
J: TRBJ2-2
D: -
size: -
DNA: TGTGCCACTAAGACAGGGAACACCGGGGAGCTGTTTTTT
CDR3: CATKTGNTGELFF

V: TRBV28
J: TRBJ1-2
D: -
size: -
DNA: TGTGCCAGCAGTTCTGAATTCCTTGTACTCTATGGCTACACCTTC
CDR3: CASSSEFLVLYGYTF

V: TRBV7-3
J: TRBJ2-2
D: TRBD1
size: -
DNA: TGTGCCAGCAGCGAGAGACAGGGGGACACCGGGGAGCTGTTTTTT
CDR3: CASSERQGDTGELFF

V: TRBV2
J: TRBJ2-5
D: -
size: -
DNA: TGTGCCAGCAGGGCGGGGGCACCACAAGAGACCCAGTACTTC
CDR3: CASRAGAPQETQYF

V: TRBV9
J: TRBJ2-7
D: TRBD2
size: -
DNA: TGTGCCAGCAGTTATACTAGCGGGGGGATCGAGCAGTACTTC
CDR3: CASSYTSGGIEQYF

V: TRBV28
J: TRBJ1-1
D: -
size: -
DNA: TGTGCCAGCAGTTACGTTCGGGACAAGGCTTTCTTT
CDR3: CASSYVRDKAFF

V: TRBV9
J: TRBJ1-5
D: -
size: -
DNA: TGTGCCAGCAGCGTTGGGGGCCCCAATCAGCCCCAGCATTTT
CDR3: CASSVGGPNQPQHF

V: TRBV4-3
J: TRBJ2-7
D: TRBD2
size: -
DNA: TGCGCCAGCAGCCTGTATCCGGGAGGGTCTTACGAGCAGTACTTC
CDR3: CASSLYPGGSYEQYF

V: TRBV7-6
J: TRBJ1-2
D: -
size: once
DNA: TGTGCCAGCAGCTTGGACGGGGGTGGCTACACCTTC
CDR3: CASSLDGGGYTF

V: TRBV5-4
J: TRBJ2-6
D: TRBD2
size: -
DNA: TGTGCCAGCAGTTCGCGGGGGGGTTTTTTAAGCGGGGCCAACGTCCTGACTTTC
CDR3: CASSSRGGFLSGANVLTF

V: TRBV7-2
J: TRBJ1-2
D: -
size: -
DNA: TGTGCCAGCAGCTCGCGGACAACTAACTATGGCTACACCTTC
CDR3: CASSSRTTNYGYTF